The 20 T cell receptor beta chains below all came from one sample that was sequenced in a study of T cell repertoires in cytomegalovirus infection. TCRdb redid the calling of the reads with MiXCR, one entry per CDR3 protein. The sample has around 530,000 distinct CDR3 sequences, less than 30% seen once. The material sequenced was PBMCs. Receptor source: a human donor in good health (CMV status not recorded). Some clones in this sample may be carry-over from other donors' samples.

This clonotype was counted only a few times. The chain employs TRBV24-1 and TRBJ2-1, with D possibly matching TRBD2 (6 bases). V was clipped by 5 bases and J by 3 bases, with 13 bases between them. The CDR3 has 15 amino acids. Germline CDR1 reads KGHDR; CDR2 reads SFDVKD. CDR3 in amino acids: CATSAPRGYYNEQFF. Written as DNA, the CDR3 is TGTGCCACCAGTGCCCCCCGGGGGTACTACAATGAGCAGTTCTTC.

This chain uses TRBV7-2 with TRBJ2-1, with TRBD2 matching 9 bases. V was pared by 10 bases and J by 6 bases, with 22 bases of the junction left unmatched. Germline V gene data show CDR1 as SGHTA and CDR2 as FQGNSA. The CDR3 totals 18 residues. The CDR3 nucleotides read TGTGCCACCCTCCAAAAAGGGGCTAGCGGGAAATTAGGCAATGAGCAGTTCTTC. Protein: CATLQKGASGKLGNEQFF.

This clonotype was seen ten or more times. CDR3 bases: TGTGCAGGGGGGGCCCCAGCCAGGCCCCAGCATTTT. Its protein is CAGGAPARPQHF. V usage is TRBV19 and J usage is TRBJ1-5; D is perhaps TRBD1 (6 bases). Germline V lookup: CDR1 LNHDA, CDR2 SQIVND (reference sequence). The CDR3 spans 12 residues.

Comments on this clonotype: The junction departs from germline at one end; a sequencing error may be responsible. The chain uses TRBV7-6 and TRBJ2-3; TRBD2 matches at 7 bases. The CDR3 has 17 amino acids. CDR1 SGHVS and CDR2 FNYEAQ come from the germline V gene. The CDR3 sequence: CASSPGSWEGRADTQYF. DNA for the CDR3: TGTGCTAGCAGCCCAGGTTCATGGGAGGGCCGGGCAGATACGCAGTATTTT. Using reference TRBV7-6 and TRBJ2-3 for the parts outside the CDR3, the full variable domain is GAGVSQSPRYKVTKRGQDVALRCDPISGHVSLYWYRQALGQGPEFLTYFNYEAQQDKSGLPNDRFSAERPEGSISTLTIQRTEQRDSAMYRCASSPGSWEGRADTQYFGPGTRLTVL.

This clonotype was observed at least ten times. The V gene is TRBV7-9, the J gene TRBJ1-1; 7 positions agree with TRBD1. This CDR3 spans 15 amino acids. V lost 5 bases and J lost 4; bases outside the gene matches: 10. CDR1 SEHNR and CDR2 FQNEAQ come from the germline V gene (reference sequence). The CDR3 protein is CASSPRTGWGTEAFF. In DNA, the CDR3 is TGTGCCAGCAGCCCGCGGACAGGTTGGGGCACTGAAGCTTTCTTT.

The gene calls are TRBV9 and TRBJ2-3, with 10 bases matching TRBD2. With V trimmed by 1 base and J by 5 bases, 4 bases remained unmatched. The CDR3 extends over 15 amino acids. CDR1 and CDR2 from the germline V gene are SGDLS and YYNGEE. The CDR3 nucleotides read TGTGCCAGCAGCGTACTAGCGGGAGCGGGAGATACGCAGTATTTT. It specifies CASSVLAGAGDTQYF.

This clonotype was recorded a few times. This sequence joins TRBV6-2 or TRBV6-3 and TRBJ2-5, with D unresolved. Per the germline V gene, CDR1 is MNHEY and CDR2 is SVGEGT. The CDR3 runs 13 residues. Trimming took off 5 bases at V and 7 bases at J, with 14 bases between the two ends. The CDR3 DNA reads as TGTGCCAGCAGTCAGGCAAGAACCGGGACCCAGTACTTC. Its protein is CASSQARTGTQYF.

This chain joins TRBV7-2 and TRBJ2-7, with 12 bases that match TRBD1. V shed 5 bases, J shed 8 bases, and the junction held 10 bases outside the gene matches. Germline CDR1 and CDR2: SGHTA and FQGNSA. The CDR3 is 15 amino acids. CDR3 sequence (DNA): TGTGCCAGCAGCCCCCAGGGACAGGGGGCTTGGAAGCAGTACTTC. Its translation: CASSPQGQGAWKQYF. Drawing the rest from reference TRBV7-2 and TRBJ2-7, the complete variable domain is GAGVSQSPSNKVTEKGKDVELRCDPISGHTALYWYRQSLGQGLEFLIYFQGNSAPDKSGLPSDRFSAERTGGSVSTLTIQRTQQEDSAVYLCASSPQGQGAWKQYFGPGTRLTVT.

This clonotype was recorded at least ten times. The chain combines TRBV7-2 with TRBJ2-1; the D is unclear. Trimming shortened V by 5 bases and J by 10 bases, and 12 bases separated the two germline ends. Germline CDR1 SGHTA, CDR2 FQGNSA. This CDR3 contains 12 residues. CDR3 DNA: TGTGCCAGCAGCCCTCGTTTGACCGAGCAGTTCTTC. Amino acid sequence: CASSPRLTEQFF.

V is TRBV6-6 and J is TRBJ2-3, with a possible D match to TRBD2 (5 bases). Germline V gene data show CDR1 as MNHNY and CDR2 as SVGAGI (reference sequence). Trimming shortened V by 5 bases and J by 2 bases, and 8 bases separated the two germline ends. The CDR3 has 13 amino acids. The CDR3 loop is CASSRLYTDTQYF. The CDR3 nucleotides read TGTGCCAGCAGTCGACTATACACAGATACGCAGTATTTT.

This clonotype occurred many times. V and J are TRBV7-2 and TRBJ2-1; D is undetermined. Per germline, CDR1 SGHTA and CDR2 FQGNSA. V was clipped by 4 bases and J by 0 bases, with 4 bases between them. The CDR3 covers 13 residues. The CDR3, as DNA: TGTGCCAGCAGCTGGGTCTCCTACAATGAGCAGTTCTTC. It specifies CASSWVSYNEQFF.

This clonotype appeared many times. The chain carries TRBV7-2 and TRBJ2-6; D ambiguous. The CDR3 consists of 18 residues. CDR1 SGHTA and CDR2 FQGNSA come from the germline V gene. Trimming removed 5 bases from V and 3 bases from J, with 20 bases in between. In DNA, the CDR3 is TGTGCCAGCAGCACGTTTAGACTGCATCTGGATGGGGCCAACGTCCTGACTTTC. Protein product: CASSTFRLHLDGANVLTF.

This clonotype came up a few times. J is TRBJ1-3 and V is TRBV7-6, with D unresolved. Germline CDR1 is SGHVS and CDR2 is FNYEAQ. V dropped 5 bases and J dropped 0 bases, with 14 bases sitting between them. This CDR3 has 16 amino acids. The CDR3 DNA sequence: TGTGCCAGCAGCCTCTACAAAGGCCGCTCTGGAAACACCATATATTTT. Residues: CASSLYKGRSGNTIYF.

This clonotype was counted at least ten times. This chain joins TRBV7-9 and TRBJ1-1; weak D call: TRBD1 (5 bases). The germline CDR1 and CDR2 sequences are SEHNR and FQNEAQ (reference sequence). V lost 5 bases to trimming and J lost 4 bases, with 23 bases between them. The CDR3 length is 17 residues. CDR3 nucleotide sequence: TGTGCCAGCAGCCTAGGGCCCGTAGGGGACGGTGGCACTGAAGCTTTCTTT. Residues: CASSLGPVGDGGTEAFF.

This clonotype was detected only a few times. This chain links TRBV29-1 with TRBJ1-4; TRBD1 agrees at 7 bases. The CDR3 loop spans 13 amino acids. Per germline, CDR1 SQVTM and CDR2 ANQGSEA. Unmatched junction bases numbered 14, after V lost 7 bases and J lost 12 bases. The CDR3 coding sequence is TGCAGCGCTCCGACAGGGAAGCGCGGGGAACTGTTTTTT. Translation gives CSAPTGKRGELFF.

V gene TRBV19 combines with J gene TRBJ2-1; D is possibly TRBD1 or TRBD2 (6 bases each). The CDR3 sequence is 16 residues long. The germline V gene has CDR1 LNHDA and CDR2 SQIVND (reference sequence). V lost 3 bases and J 3 bases, leaving 15 bases between the germline ends. CDR3 nucleotide sequence: TGTGCCAGTAGTATCCTCGACGGGGGCTACTACAATGAGCAGTTCTTC. Translation: CASSILDGGYYNEQFF.

The V call is TRBV7-2, the J call TRBJ1-2; tentative D call: TRBD1 (5 bases). V lost 5 bases to trimming and J lost 7 bases, with 17 bases between them. The germline V gene has CDR1 SGHTA and CDR2 FQGNSA. This CDR3 comprises 14 residues. The CDR3 is CASSQSGQSRGYTF. In nucleotides, the CDR3 is TGTGCCAGCAGCCAATCAGGACAATCCCGTGGCTACACCTTC.

This CDR3 reads CASSYGASNQPQHF. For the CDR3, the DNA is TGTGCCAGCAGTTACGGAGCTAGCAATCAGCCCCAGCATTTT. The chain links TRBV28 to TRBJ1-5; D is ambiguous. Trimming took 4 bases from V and 0 from J, leaving 7 bases between them. Germline V lookup: CDR1 MDHEN, CDR2 SYDVKM. This CDR3 has 14 residues.

This chain connects TRBV6-6 to TRBJ1-2; D is ambiguous. The germline V gene has CDR1 MNHNY and CDR2 SVGAGI (reference sequence). The CDR3 length is 10 residues. Trimming left V 10 bases short and J 3 bases short, with 6 bases between. DNA of the CDR3: TGTGCCACCGAAGACTATGGCTACACCTTC. This translates into CATEDYGYTF.

The chain is built from TRBV12-3 or TRBV12-4 and TRBJ1-4; D possibly corresponds to TRBD1 (6 bases). V was pared by 2 bases and J by 0 bases, with 16 bases between. The CDR3 is made up of 18 amino acids. The CDR3 is CASSLMTGSYATNEKLFF. For the CDR3, the DNA is TGTGCCAGCAGTTTAATGACAGGCTCGTATGCAACTAATGAAAAACTGTTTTTT.